Shown below are 17 T cell receptor beta chains from a single sample sequenced in a study of response to subunit inactivated influenza vaccine (dated by TCRdb to between 2017 and 2018). Libraries were built with RT-PCR. Instrument on record: Illumina HiSeq 2500. TCRdb trimmed the raw reads at Q25, called clones with MiXCR and kept productive beta chains. Identical CDR3 protein sequences are pooled into one entry, listed with their most common genes and DNA. Within this sample are 550,000 to 600,000 distinct CDR3 sequences, with 10% to 15% of them counted one time only. The leading ten clones occupy approximately 10% of the sample. Here the sequenced sample was PBMCs from blood, taken on the day of vaccination. Every receptor here comes from a man aged 45-65 years who received an inactivated influenza vaccine. Donor details come from another sample of the same person, matched by shared clones.

The J gene is TRBJ2-7, the V gene TRBV5-6, with 7 bases that match TRBD1. J was trimmed by 2 bases and V by 5 bases; bases with no gene match: 4. This CDR3 spans 13 amino acids. CDR1 and CDR2 from the germline V gene are SGHDT and YYEEEE. The CDR3 reads CASRVGTAYEQYF. The CDR3 nucleotides read TGTGCCAGCAGAGTTGGGACAGCCTACGAGCAGTACTTC.

This chain joins TRBV3-1 and TRBJ2-1; 9 bases map to TRBD2. CDR3 length: 17 amino acids. Germline V gene lookup returns CDR1 LGHDT and CDR2 YNNKEL (reference sequence). J gave up 8 bases and V 1 base, and 12 bases lay outside the gene matches. CDR3 loop: CASSQVRLAGVSDEQFF. The CDR3 DNA is TGTGCCAGCAGCCAAGTGAGGTTAGCGGGAGTTAGCGATGAGCAGTTCTTC.

V gene TRBV7-8 combines with J gene TRBJ2-1, with TRBD1 matching 9 bases. The CDR3 totals 16 residues. With V trimmed by 4 bases and J by 1 base, 5 bases remained unmatched. Germline V gene data show CDR1 as SGHVS and CDR2 as FQNEAQ. The CDR3 loop is CASSSTGGWSYNEQFF. For the CDR3, the DNA is TGTGCCAGCAGCTCAACAGGGGGCTGGTCCTACAATGAGCAGTTCTTC.

J is TRBJ1-1 and V is TRBV27, with D unresolved. The CDR3 spans 13 residues. Germline V CDR1 and CDR2: MNHEY, SMNVEV (reference sequence). Trimming shortened V by 4 bases and J by 0 bases, and 6 bases separated the two germline ends. CDR3 region: CASSYLMNTEAFF. The CDR3 region has the DNA TGTGCCAGCAGTTACCTAATGAACACTGAAGCTTTCTTT.

This clonotype has more than one count but fewer than ten. The chain employs TRBV9 and TRBJ2-5, with 8 positions matching TRBD2. CDR1 and CDR2 from the germline V gene are SGDLS and YYNGEE. Trimming cost V 5 bases and J 5 bases; bases outside gene matches: 8. The CDR3 is made up of 14 amino acids. The CDR3 DNA reads as TGTGCCAGCAGTCGGGGGGGCGAGGTGGAGACCCAGTACTTC. This gives the protein CASSRGGEVETQYF.

There are many counts of this clonotype. The gene calls are TRBV5-1 and TRBJ2-2; D remains unclear. V gave up 4 bases and J gave up 2 bases, with 15 bases separating them. Germline loops: CDR1 SGHRS, CDR2 YFSETQ. This CDR3 comprises 16 residues. The CDR3 is CASSLRAASNTGELFF. As DNA, the CDR3 is TGCGCCAGCAGCCTCCGGGCCGCTAGTAACACCGGGGAGCTGTTTTTT.

The chain uses TRBV20-1 and TRBJ1-1, with 8 positions matching TRBD1. CDR3 length: 14 amino acids. Losses at the gene ends were 5 bases for V and 3 bases for J; bases not matched to a gene: 8. From germline, CDR1 is DFQATT and CDR2 SNEGSKA (reference sequence). The CDR3 spells CSAEPGTGHTEAFF. The CDR3 coding sequence is TGCAGTGCTGAACCCGGGACAGGTCACACTGAAGCTTTCTTT.

This clonotype was recorded a few times. The rearrangement joins TRBV10-3 to TRBJ2-7; D unclear. V gave up 2 bases and J gave up 7 bases, with 24 bases separating them. From germline, CDR1 is ENHRY and CDR2 SYGVKD. The CDR3 is 17 amino acids. The CDR3 is CAISEPPSRAGDEEQYF. The CDR3 region has the DNA TGTGCCATCAGTGAGCCCCCCAGCCGGGCAGGCGATGAGGAGCAGTACTTC.

This clonotype turned up a few times. The J gene is TRBJ2-7, the V gene TRBV2; 10 bases are a match to TRBD2. In germline, CDR1 is SNHLY, CDR2 FYNNEI. The CDR3 extends over 15 amino acids. V shed 3 bases, J shed 9 bases, and the junction held 11 bases outside the gene matches. The CDR3 here is CASSDTSGTSHGQYF. DNA for the CDR3: TGTGCCAGCAGTGACACTAGCGGGACCTCTCATGGGCAGTACTTC. The variable domain in full, with the rest retrieved from reference TRBV2 and TRBJ2-7, is EPEVTQTPSHQVTQMGQEVILRCVPISNHLYFYWYRQILGQKVEFLVSFYNNEISEKSEIFDDQFSVERPDGSNFTLKIRSTKLEDSAMYFCASSDTSGTSHGQYFGPGTRLTVT.

V usage is TRBV29-1 and J usage is TRBJ2-5, with 9 bases matching TRBD2. CDR1 is SQVTM, CDR2 ANQGSEA, per germline. The CDR3 extends over 14 amino acids. The trim removed 7 bases at V and 1 base at J, leaving 7 bases unmatched. The CDR3 sequence: CSALSGRSQETQYF. In DNA form, the CDR3 reads TGCAGCGCCCTTAGCGGGAGAAGCCAAGAGACCCAGTACTTC.

V and J are TRBV25-1 and TRBJ2-1, with D hard to call. This CDR3 is 13 amino acids long. CDR1 is MGHDK, CDR2 SYGVNS, per germline. The ends were cut back, 10 bases at V and 3 bases at J, with 13 bases in the middle. The CDR3 nucleotides read TGTGCCACCCATGAAGGAGTCTACAATGAGCAGTTCTTC. It specifies CATHEGVYNEQFF.

This clonotype occurred a few times. The CDR3 region has the DNA TGCAGCGGCCTAGCGGGAGGGCCGAACACCGGGGAGCTGTTTTTT. This sequence encodes CSGLAGGPNTGELFF. The rearrangement links TRBV29-1 to TRBJ2-2; 12 positions agree with TRBD2. CDR1 is SQVTM and CDR2 is ANQGSEA in the germline V gene. Trimming removed 7 bases from V and 0 bases from J; junction bases left unmatched: 3. The CDR3 runs 15 residues.

The chain has TRBV4-3 and TRBJ2-7; D is undetermined. CDR1 is LGHNA, CDR2 YSLEER, per germline. V was shortened by 1 base and J by 3 bases, with 16 bases between the two germline ends. The CDR3 has 16 amino acids. CDR3 in amino acids: CASSQGTLLGGYEQYF. In nucleotides, the CDR3 is TGCGCCAGCAGCCAAGGCACTTTGTTAGGTGGCTACGAGCAGTACTTC.

The sample holds a few counts of this clonotype. This rearrangement joins TRBV10-3 to TRBJ2-3, with TRBD2 matching over 11 bases. Germline lookup yields CDR1 ENHRY and CDR2 SYGVKD. The CDR3 consists of 14 residues. Trimming took 6 bases from V and 4 from J; bases not matched to a gene: 3. CDR3 amino acids: CAIRIAGGPDTQYF. As DNA, the CDR3 is TGTGCCATCAGGATAGCGGGAGGGCCAGATACGCAGTATTTT.

This clonotype was detected ten times or more. This sequence joins TRBV6-2 or TRBV6-3 and TRBJ1-1; D possibly corresponds to TRBD1 (5 bases). CDR3 length: 15 amino acids. In germline, CDR1 is MNHEY, CDR2 SVGEGT. Trimming stripped 6 bases from V and 4 bases from J, with 18 bases between. For the CDR3, the DNA is TGTGCCAGCAGGTCCCGCCAGGGAGTTGGCACTGAAGCTTTCTTT. Protein product: CASRSRQGVGTEAFF.

The chain combines TRBV6-1 with TRBJ2-7; 12 bases line up with TRBD2. Germline trimming cut 6 bases from V and 3 bases from J; bases unmatched to any gene: 9. Germline loops: CDR1 MNHNS, CDR2 SASEGT. The CDR3 consists of 16 residues. The CDR3 reads CASRLTSGGARYEQYF. CDR3 nucleotide sequence: TGTGCCAGCAGGCTGACTAGCGGGGGTGCCCGCTACGAGCAGTACTTC.

The rearrangement links TRBV18 to TRBJ2-1, with TRBD2 identical over 8 bases. Germline CDR1 is KGHSH and CDR2 is LQKENI. J lost 5 bases, V lost 0 bases, and 9 bases had no gene match. CDR3 length equals 17 residues. The CDR3 nucleotides read TGTGCCAGCTCACCACCGAACTCACTAGCGGTTAACAATGAGCAGTTCTTC. Translated, it gives CASSPPNSLAVNNEQFF.